The TCR beta chain under discussion was sequenced for a study of shared clonotypes between healthy human individuals. The germline V gene encodes CDR1 MGHDK and CDR2 SYGVNS. There are 12 residues in the CDR3. Trimming cost V 5 bases and J 5 bases; bases outside gene matches: 2. Selected positively for CCR7 and CD45RO-negative, naive CD8 cells excluded terminally differentiated effector memory CD45RA+ cells. Each of the donors was a healthy adult who was HIV-negative and had not had a recent acute infection or vaccination. For this clone: Its antigen is as yet unknown.

Study-wide points: Sequencing depth was a factor that was expected to affect clonotype sharing among donors. Naive subsets tended to show greater estimated richness than memory subsets.

Libraries were prepared by immunoSEQ multiplex PCR; TCRdb keeps only in-frame clonotypes and omits some of them. This sample carries 760,000 or so clones, approximately 97% of them seen once, and the ten largest clones take 0.2% to 0.25%. The sample consisted of naive CD8+ T cells sorted from blood. This chain joins TRBV25-1 and TRBJ2-5; TRBD1 agrees at 7 bases. The source is a man under 40 in good health. The CDR3 DNA sequence: TGTGCCAGCAGTACAGGGGTGGAGACCCAGTACTTC. Translating gives CASSTGVETQYF.